The 28 T cell receptor beta chains presented below share a single source sample, sequenced in a study of T cell repertoires in cytomegalovirus infection. Each CDR3 protein is one row after TCRdb ran MiXCR on the reads. This table holds 400,000 or so distinct CDR3 sequences, 15% to 20% found once. Sequenced input: PBMCs. These receptors came from a human donor in good health (CMV status not recorded). Some clones in this sample may be carry-over from other donors' samples.

The V call is TRBV4-1, the J call TRBJ2-7; D ambiguous. The CDR3 is 13 amino acids. CDR1 is MGHRA and CDR2 is YSYEKL in the germline V gene. V was trimmed by 0 bases and J by 4 bases, leaving 7 bases between them. CDR3: CASSQDLVYEQYF. The CDR3 nucleotides read TGCGCCAGCAGCCAAGATTTGGTTTACGAGCAGTACTTC.

This clonotype was observed a handful of times. The chain joins TRBV3-1 to TRBJ2-1, with D hard to call. This CDR3 is 12 amino acids long. V was shortened by 4 bases and J by 9 bases, with 10 bases between the two germline ends. Germline CDR1 LGHDT, CDR2 YNNKEL (reference sequence). CDR3: CASSPSRREQFF. DNA of the CDR3: TGTGCCAGCAGCCCCTCGCGGCGTGAGCAGTTCTTC.

This clonotype was counted only a few times. This chain joins TRBV6-2 or TRBV6-3 and TRBJ2-4; D is unclear. The germline gives CDR1 MNHEY, CDR2 SVGEGT. The CDR3 runs 14 residues. V lost 10 bases, J lost 0 bases, and 13 bases lay in between. The CDR3 loop is CATSNSLAKNIQYF. The CDR3 DNA sequence: TGTGCCACCTCGAACAGCTTAGCCAAAAACATTCAGTACTTC.

The chain couples TRBV7-8 to TRBJ2-7, with D hard to call. Germline assignment: CDR1 SGHVS and CDR2 FQNEAQ. The CDR3 has 15 residues. Trimming took 1 base from V and 8 from J, leaving 18 bases between them. CDR3 amino acids: CASSLEALGYGKQYF. Here the CDR3 DNA reads TGTGCCAGCAGCTTAGAGGCCCTCGGGTACGGCAAGCAGTACTTC. Together with reference TRBV7-8 and TRBJ2-7, the CDR3 gives the full variable domain: GAGVSQSPRYKVAKRGQDVALRCDPISGHVSLFWYQQALGQGPEFLTYFQNEAQLDKSGLPSDRFFAERPEGSVSTLKIQRTQQEDSAVYLCASSLEALGYGKQYFGPGTRLTVT.

The chain joins TRBV12-3 or TRBV12-4 to TRBJ2-2; either TRBD1 or TRBD2 may supply D (6 bases each). CDR3 length: 15 residues. V shed 5 bases and J shed 5 bases, with 15 bases lying between them. The CDR3 nucleotides read TGTGCCAGCAGTCCGACTAGGGGGAGAACCGGGGAGCTGTTTTTT. Encoded protein: CASSPTRGRTGELFF.

This clonotype was seen a handful of times. The chain recombines TRBV18 with TRBJ1-1; unclear D gene. From germline, CDR1 is KGHSH and CDR2 LQKENI. This CDR3 spans 13 amino acids. V lost 6 bases and J lost 1, with 9 bases in between. The CDR3 sequence: CASSASRNTEAFF. The CDR3 coding sequence is TGTGCCAGCTCGGCTTCGAGGAACACTGAAGCTTTCTTT. The full variable domain, completed using reference TRBV18 and TRBJ1-1, is NAGVMQNPRHLVRRRGQEARLRCSPMKGHSHVYWYRQLPEEGLKFMVYLQKENIIDESGMPKERFSAEFPKEGPSILRIQQVVRGDSAAYFCASSASRNTEAFFGQGTRLTVV.

This clonotype was seen a handful of times. This chain joins TRBV5-4 and TRBJ2-1; 11 positions agree with TRBD2. Trimming at V came to 3 bases and at J to 8 bases, leaving 4 bases not matched to a gene. Germline CDR1 is SGHNT and CDR2 is YYREEE (reference sequence). The CDR3 has 14 amino acids. The CDR3 reads CASSSLAGGHEQFF. CDR3 nucleotide sequence: TGTGCCAGCAGCTCGCTAGCGGGAGGACATGAGCAGTTCTTC. The full variable domain, in which reference TRBV5-4 and TRBJ2-1 provide the parts outside the CDR3, is ETGVTQSPTHLIKTRGQQVTLRCSSQSGHNTVSWYQQALGQGPQFIFQYYREEENGRGNFPPRFSGLQFPNYSSELNVNALELDDSALYLCASSSLAGGHEQFFGPGTRLTVL.

Ten or more counts support this clonotype. The chain couples TRBV7-8 to TRBJ1-6; 8 positions match TRBD1. V dropped 2 bases and J dropped 9; count of bases not matched to a gene: 12. The CDR3 is 17 residues long. CDR1 is SGHVS, CDR2 FQNEAQ, per germline. CDR3 nucleotide sequence: TGTGCCAGCAGCTTACGGACAGGGCCCCAATTGGGTTCACCCCTCCACTTT. This codes for CASSLRTGPQLGSPLHF.

This sequence joins TRBV10-3 and TRBJ1-1; no reliable D call. Looked up from germline, CDR1 is ENHRY and CDR2 is SYGVKD. CDR3 length: 13 amino acids. Deletions cut 0 bases from V and 0 bases from J, with 2 bases between. CDR3 amino acids: CAISESLNTEAFF. CDR3 DNA: TGTGCCATCAGTGAGTCTTTGAACACTGAAGCTTTCTTT.

This clonotype appeared a few times. V is TRBV7-2 and J is TRBJ2-7; D not certain. The V end was cut by 3 bases, the J end by 4 bases, with 10 bases between. CDR3 size: 13 residues. Germline V CDR1 and CDR2: SGHTA, FQGNSA. CDR3 nucleotide sequence: TGTGCCAGCAGCTTCCTGGTGGGGTACGAGCAGTACTTC. Its protein product is CASSFLVGYEQYF. Complete variable domain (other parts from reference TRBV7-2 and TRBJ2-7): GAGVSQSPSNKVTEKGKDVELRCDPISGHTALYWYRQSLGQGLEFLIYFQGNSAPDKSGLPSDRFSAERTGGSVSTLTIQRTQQEDSAVYLCASSFLVGYEQYFGPGTRLTVT.

This chain links TRBV12-3 or TRBV12-4 with TRBJ1-2; no reliable D call. The ends were cut back, 5 bases at V and 2 bases at J, with 9 bases in the middle. The CDR3 totals 13 residues. Written as DNA, the CDR3 is TGTGCCAGCAGTCGGGCGGGGAACTATGGCTACACCTTC. Translating gives CASSRAGNYGYTF.

V usage is TRBV12-3 or TRBV12-4 and J usage is TRBJ1-3, with D perhaps TRBD1 (5 bases). The CDR3 has 15 amino acids. The V end lost 7 bases, the J end lost 4 bases, and 17 bases lay between the germline ends. CDR3 bases: TGTGCCAGCAACCTTGGGGGGAGGAACGGAAACACCATATATTTT. It yields the protein CASNLGGRNGNTIYF.

This clonotype was observed many times. The chain has TRBV7-2 and TRBJ1-6; D unclear. This CDR3 comprises 13 residues. Germline loops: CDR1 SGHTA, CDR2 FQGNSA. V gave up 7 bases and J gave up 9 bases, with 13 bases separating them. CDR3 sequence reads: CASNPRAGSPLHF. CDR3 DNA sequence: TGTGCCAGCAACCCGAGGGCCGGTTCACCCCTCCACTTT.

CDR3 sequence reads: CASSPGLAGGGTDTQYF. The CDR3 coding sequence is TGTGCCAGCAGCCCTGGACTAGCGGGAGGTGGGACAGATACGCAGTATTTT. The chain joins TRBV7-2 to TRBJ2-3; 14 bases are shared with TRBD2. This CDR3 spans 17 amino acids. The germline gives CDR1 SGHTA, CDR2 FQGNSA. The junction had 7 bases not matched to a gene; V was cut back by 5 bases and J by 3 bases.

This clonotype appeared many times. This sequence joins TRBV7-2 and TRBJ2-3, with D unresolved. Germline CDR1 SGHTA, CDR2 FQGNSA. CDR3 size: 11 residues. V gave up 2 bases and J gave up 7 bases, with 4 bases separating them. The chain's CDR3 is CASSLYNTQYF. CDR3 in DNA: TGTGCCAGCAGCTTATACAATACGCAGTATTTT.

The chain uses TRBV19 and TRBJ2-1; D might be TRBD1 or TRBD2, each matching 5 bases. The CDR3 covers 13 residues. Trimming took 6 bases from V and 6 from J, leaving 12 bases between them. Germline V lookup: CDR1 LNHDA, CDR2 SQIVND (reference sequence). CDR3 DNA: TGTGCCAGTAGCATGAGGGGCGTCAATGAGCAGTTCTTC. Its protein is CASSMRGVNEQFF.

The table lists this clonotype with a few counts. The chain couples TRBV6-6 to TRBJ2-7, with D tentatively TRBD2 (6 bases). This CDR3 is 11 amino acids long. Per germline, CDR1 MNHNY and CDR2 SVGAGI (reference sequence). Trimming cost V 7 bases and J 4 bases, with 8 bases left between them. The CDR3 nucleotides read TGTGCCAGCACTCGGGGGTACGAGCAGTACTTC. It encodes CASTRGYEQYF.

This clonotype was found a few times. The chain carries TRBV5-6 and TRBJ2-1; 8 bases align to TRBD1. The CDR3 is 15 residues long. Trimming took 1 base from V and 8 from J; bases not matched to a gene: 8. The germline V gene has CDR1 SGHDT and CDR2 YYEEEE. CDR3 in amino acids: CASSLPGQVYDEQFF. CDR3 DNA sequence: TGTGCCAGCAGCTTGCCGGGACAGGTTTACGATGAGCAGTTCTTC.

This clonotype was seen only a few times. The chain recombines TRBV20-1 with TRBJ1-2; tentative D call: TRBD1 (6 bases). Trimming left V 0 bases short and J 4 bases short, with 15 bases between. Germline V gene lookup returns CDR1 DFQATT and CDR2 SNEGSKA (reference sequence). The CDR3 covers 15 residues. The CDR3 reads CSARDGQPRFYGYTF. DNA for the CDR3: TGCAGTGCTAGAGATGGACAGCCCCGATTCTATGGCTACACCTTC.

This clonotype was seen just once. The chain carries TRBV20-1 and TRBJ2-7; 11 nucleotides align to TRBD2. Germline V CDR1 and CDR2: DFQATT, SNEGSKA (reference sequence). With 6 bases clipped from V and 2 bases from J, the junction kept 9 bases outside the gene matches. The CDR3 sequence is 15 residues long. CDR3 in DNA: TGCAGTGCGCCTAGACTAGCGGGACGGCCCTACGAGCAGTACTTC. Its translation is CSAPRLAGRPYEQYF.

V usage is TRBV20-1 and J usage is TRBJ2-3, with 12 bases matching TRBD2. The CDR3 has 14 amino acids. The V and J ends lost 5 bases and 6 bases, in that order; junction bases with no gene match: 6. Germline CDR1 and CDR2: DFQATT and SNEGSKA (reference sequence). CDR3 loop: CSAQRLAGVDTQYF. DNA of the CDR3: TGCAGTGCTCAAAGACTAGCGGGAGTTGATACGCAGTATTTT.

This clonotype was seen repeatedly, ten times or more. J is TRBJ1-1 and V is TRBV28; D ambiguous. V was pared by 3 bases and J by 4 bases, with 6 bases between. CDR1 and CDR2 (germline): MDHEN, SYDVKM. This CDR3 has 12 residues. The CDR3 DNA sequence: TGTGCCAGCAGTTTGGAGACCACTGAAGCTTTCTTT. It yields the protein CASSLETTEAFF.

There are a few counts of this clonotype. The CDR3 DNA reads as TGTGCCAGCAGCCCTTTTCAGGGAGGCTACGAGCAGTACTTC. Encoded protein: CASSPFQGGYEQYF. The chain recombines TRBV4-2 with TRBJ2-7; maybe TRBD2 (6 bases). V was clipped by 4 bases and J by 3 bases, with 13 bases between them. The CDR3 is 14 residues long. The germline V gene has CDR1 LGHNA and CDR2 YNFKEQ.

This clonotype was observed a handful of times. The germline gene is not matched at one end of the junction; a read error may be the cause. This rearrangement joins TRBV7-2 to TRBJ1-2; D call uncertain. CDR1 is SGHTA and CDR2 is FQGNSA in the germline V gene. This CDR3 comprises 15 residues. This chain's CDR3 is CASSLEVFRNYGYTF. CDR3 nucleotides: TGTGCCAGCAGTTTAGAGGTCTTTCGTAACTATGGCTACACCTTC.

The rearrangement links TRBV6-8 to TRBJ1-2; perhaps TRBD1 as D (6 bases). The CDR3 loop spans 13 amino acids. CDR1 is MNHGY and CDR2 is SAAAGT in the germline V gene. V lost 6 bases, J lost 3 bases, and 11 bases lay in between. CDR3 coding DNA: TGTGCCAGCAGGACGGACAGAGACTATGGCTACACCTTC. Protein sequence: CASRTDRDYGYTF.

There are a few counts of this clonotype. J is TRBJ2-7 and V is TRBV12-5; no clear D. The CDR3 extends over 14 amino acids. Germline assignment: CDR1 LGHNT and CDR2 FRNRAP. V gave up 8 bases and J gave up 1 base, with 15 bases separating them. The CDR3 region has the DNA TGTGCTAGTCGTTATGGGCGAGAGTCCTACGAGCAGTACTTC. Translating it yields CASRYGRESYEQYF.

This clonotype showed up just a few times. This chain uses TRBV7-2 with TRBJ2-3, with 9 nucleotides matching TRBD2. The CDR3 has 15 residues. The V and J ends lost 4 bases and 2 bases, in that order; junction bases with no gene match: 4. Germline values: CDR1 SGHTA, CDR2 FQGNSA. CDR3 DNA: TGTGCCAGCAGCTGGCTAGCGGGATCCACAGATACGCAGTATTTT. Translating it yields CASSWLAGSTDTQYF.

The V call is TRBV6-1, the J call TRBJ2-5; 14 bases align to TRBD2. The V segment lost 6 bases and the J segment 5 bases; nucleotides outside the gene matches: 8. In germline, CDR1 is MNHNS, CDR2 SASEGT. The CDR3 is 16 amino acids. Written as DNA, the CDR3 is TGTGCCAGCAGCCCGACTAGCGGGAGGGCCATGGAGACCCAGTACTTC. Its translation is CASSPTSGRAMETQYF.